This TCR beta chain appears in the sequencing data of a study of OX40 agonist ivuxolimab in advanced cancers. Study-wide background: Intravenous ivuxolimab was administered to patients every 2 weeks at 0.01 to 10 mg/kg. Study results and caveats: Expanded clones tended on average to be more numerous among CD8+ T cells than CD4+. Some of the nonresponding patients also showed low levels of normalized T-cell clonal expansion.

Notes on this clone: Its antigen is undetermined.

Assay: immunoSEQ multiplex PCR; the TCRdb copy retains only in-frame clones and omits some. Of more than 55,000 clones in the sample, more than 85% were seen once. Autoimmune disease history or systemic immunosuppression barred patients. The TCR originated in an adult with an advanced solid tumor such as melanoma, head and neck, liver or kidney cancer. This sample comprised CD4+ or CD8+ T cells sorted from blood, obtained in a trial of the OX40 agonist ivuxolimab.

The DNA for the CDR3 is TGTGCCAGCAGTTCCGGGACAGGGGGCAACACTGAAGCTTTCTTT. Its protein is CASSSGTGGNTEAFF. The chain joins TRBV5-8 to TRBJ1-1; 12 nucleotides line up with TRBD1. The CDR3 runs 15 residues. Trimming cost V 5 bases and J 2 bases; bases outside gene matches: 4. Germline V lookup: CDR1 SGHTS, CDR2 YDEGEE.